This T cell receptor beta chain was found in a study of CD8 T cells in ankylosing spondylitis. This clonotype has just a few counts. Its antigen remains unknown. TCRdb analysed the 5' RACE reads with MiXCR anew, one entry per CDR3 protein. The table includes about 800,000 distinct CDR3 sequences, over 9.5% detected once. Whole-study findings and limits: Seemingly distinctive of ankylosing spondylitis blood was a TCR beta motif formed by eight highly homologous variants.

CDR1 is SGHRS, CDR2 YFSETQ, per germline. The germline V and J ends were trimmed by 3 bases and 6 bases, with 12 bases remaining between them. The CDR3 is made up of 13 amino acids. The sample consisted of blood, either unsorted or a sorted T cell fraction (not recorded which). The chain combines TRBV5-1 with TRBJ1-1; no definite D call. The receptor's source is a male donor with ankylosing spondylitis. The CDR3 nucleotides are TGCGCCAGCAGCTCTTCCGGTATATCTGAAGCTTTCTTT. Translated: CASSSSGISEAFF.